This TCR beta chain stems from a study of T cell changes during pregnancy in multiple sclerosis. Generated by immunoSEQ multiplex PCR, the TCRdb table keeps only in-frame clones and is missing some. The sample contains about 70,000 clones, about 94% of which appear only once. The junction had 15 bases not matched to a gene; V was cut back by 1 base and J by 5 bases. This CDR3 has 18 amino acids. The germline gives CDR1 SGHTA, CDR2 FQGTGA. Sequenced material: peripheral blood, taken in the third trimester of pregnancy. This TCR was sampled from a female donor with multiple sclerosis, enrolled in a pregnancy study. J is TRBJ2-3 and V is TRBV7-3; 7 bases map to TRBD1. The CDR3, as DNA: TGTGCCAGCAGCTTAAGCGGCTCCGGTAGGGGGCAGATAGATACGCAGTATTTT. Residues: CASSLSGSGRGQIDTQYF.